A single sample is the source of the 23 T cell receptor beta chains below, sequenced in a study of blood T cells in healthy people across ages. PCR was performed a second time for about 6 to 11 cycles using a sample-barcoded 5' primer and a J-beta primer mix. TCRdb used MiXCR to reprocess the 5' RACE reads, holding one entry per CDR3 protein. The table includes about 400,000 distinct CDR3 sequences, approximately 51% detected once. Material for sequencing was blood. Source of these receptors: a man aged 55-75 years in good health.

This clonotype was seen ten or more times. The chain is built from TRBV27 and TRBJ2-1, with D hard to call. The CDR3 is made up of 14 amino acids. Germline V gives CDR1 MNHEY, CDR2 SMNVEV (reference sequence). Trimming left V 3 bases short and J 7 bases short, with 13 bases between. CDR3 sequence (DNA): TGTGCCAGCAGTTTCCGACGCATGTCGAATGAGCAGTTCTTC. Its translation: CASSFRRMSNEQFF.

The V call is TRBV11-2, the J call TRBJ2-3; no reliable D call. The CDR3 loop spans 12 amino acids. Germline CDR1 is SGHAT and CDR2 is FQNNGV. Trimming took 5 bases from V and 4 from J, leaving 7 bases between them. CDR3 sequence (DNA): TGTGCCAGCAGCCTTATGGCAGATACGCAGTATTTT. Translating it yields CASSLMADTQYF.

The genes are TRBV7-2 and TRBJ2-7; TRBD2 is a possible D gene (6 bases). Germline V gives CDR1 SGHTA, CDR2 FQGNSA. Trimming removed 6 bases at V and 2 bases at J, with 14 bases between. The CDR3 covers 14 residues. This CDR3 reads CASSRLVGAYEQYF. CDR3 DNA: TGTGCCAGCAGTAGACTAGTGGGGGCCTACGAGCAGTACTTC.

The V call is TRBV4-3, the J call TRBJ2-3, with D perhaps matching TRBD2 (7 bases). This CDR3 is built from 17 residues. The germline V gene has CDR1 LGHNA and CDR2 YSLEER. Between the trimmed V and J ends, which lost 3 bases and 3 bases, there was a span of 19 bases. CDR3 region: CASSHGLGGDGTDTQYF. CDR3 DNA: TGCGCCAGCAGCCACGGATTAGGGGGGGATGGGACAGATACGCAGTATTTT.

This clonotype was found many times. The rearrangement links TRBV4-2 to TRBJ2-4; 7 bases map to TRBD2. The CDR3 has 15 residues. The germline gives CDR1 LGHNA, CDR2 YNFKEQ. With V trimmed by 1 base and J by 4 bases, 4 bases remained unmatched. DNA for the CDR3: TGTGCCAGCAGCCAAGCGGGGGGAAGAAAAAACATTCAGTACTTC. This gives the protein CASSQAGGRKNIQYF.

This chain joins TRBV12-3 or TRBV12-4 and TRBJ2-1, with 7 bases lining up with TRBD1. The CDR3 spans 17 residues. The J segment lost 1 base and the V segment lost 1 base, leaving 7 bases of the junction unmatched. The CDR3 DNA follows: TGTGCCAGCAGTTTAGAGTTGACAGGGAAATCCTACAATGAGCAGTTCTTC. Its protein product is CASSLELTGKSYNEQFF.

Here the CDR3 DNA reads TGCGCCAGCATCGCCTCCAATCCCATCACAGATACGCAGTATTTT. This codes for CASIASNPITDTQYF. The chain combines TRBV5-1 with TRBJ2-3; D gene uncertain. Germline V CDR1 and CDR2: SGHRS, YFSETQ. Trimming stripped 6 bases from V and 2 bases from J, with 16 bases between. The CDR3 totals 15 residues.

The chain carries TRBV7-2 and TRBJ1-1; D not certain. The V end was cut by 2 bases, the J end by 4 bases, with 11 bases between. Germline V gives CDR1 SGHTA, CDR2 FQGNSA. This CDR3 comprises 14 residues. The CDR3 protein is CASSLSPVGTEAFF. The CDR3 nucleotides read TGTGCCAGCAGCTTAAGCCCGGTGGGCACTGAAGCTTTCTTT.

The genes are TRBV27 and TRBJ1-4; D unresolved. Trimming cost V 5 bases and J 8 bases, with 18 bases left between them. The CDR3 contains 15 residues. Germline assignment: CDR1 MNHEY and CDR2 SMNVEV (reference sequence). The CDR3 sequence: CASSPITTVKEKLFF. The CDR3 coding sequence is TGTGCCAGCAGTCCCATCACCACAGTGAAGGAAAAACTGTTTTTT.

The chain joins TRBV25-1 to TRBJ2-1; D tentatively fits TRBD1 or TRBD2 (5 bases each). Germline V lookup: CDR1 MGHDK, CDR2 SYGVNS. The CDR3 has 16 residues. The germline V and J ends were trimmed by 6 bases and 8 bases, with 23 bases remaining between them. The DNA for the CDR3 is TGTGCCAGCAGCAATCTGGGGGATACGACCGGGGATGAGCAGTTCTTC. It translates to CASSNLGDTTGDEQFF.

The chain links TRBV21-1 to TRBJ2-1. TRBV21-1 is a pseudogene. The CDR3 is 17 residues long. CDR3 in amino acids: CASIPHSTGGPNNEQFF. CDR3 coding DNA: TGTGCCAGCATACCCCACTCCACGGGAGGGCCTAACAATGAGCAGTTCTTC.

J is TRBJ1-5 and V is TRBV6-2 or TRBV6-3; TRBD1 might be the D (6 bases). Trimming stripped 6 bases from V and 3 bases from J, with 15 bases between. Germline-derived CDR1 and CDR2 are MNHEY and SVGEGT. CDR3 length equals 15 residues. The CDR3 nucleotides read TGTGCCAGCAGAGGCGCCAGGGGTATCAATCAGCCCCAGCATTTT. This gives the protein CASRGARGINQPQHF.

The table lists this clonotype with a few counts. The rearrangement joins TRBV4-3 to TRBJ2-7, with TRBD2 identical over 9 bases. The J call is uncertain, as TRBJ2-5 better fits the DNA end. CDR3 size: 16 residues. CDR1 and CDR2 (germline): LGHNA, YSLEER. The CDR3 DNA is TGCGCCAGCAGCCAAGATATGAGCGGGAGGACGGAGACCCAGTACTTC. Amino acid sequence: CASSQDMSGRTETQYF.

This clonotype occurred once. The gene calls are TRBV20-1 and TRBJ2-1; D assignment may be TRBD1 or TRBD2 (5 bases each). Trimming removed 0 bases at V and 8 bases at J, with 17 bases between. CDR1 and CDR2 (germline): DFQATT, SNEGSKA (reference sequence). The CDR3 spans 15 residues. Written as DNA, the CDR3 is TGCAGTGCTAGAGAATCATCGGGACCGAGCTATGAGCAGTTCTTC. Its translation is CSARESSGPSYEQFF.

This chain connects TRBV24-1 to TRBJ2-3; 14 bases align to TRBD2. The length of the CDR3 is 18 residues. Per germline, CDR1 KGHDR and CDR2 SFDVKD. Losses at the gene ends were 4 bases for V and 3 bases for J; bases not matched to a gene: 8. The CDR3, as DNA: TGTGCCACCAGTGACCCGGGACTAGCGGGAGTCTTAACAGATACGCAGTATTTT. Its translation: CATSDPGLAGVLTDTQYF.

The rearrangement joins TRBV29-1 to TRBJ1-5; possibly TRBD1 for D (6 bases). CDR1 and CDR2 from the germline V gene are SQVTM and ANQGSEA. Deletions cut 7 bases from V and 6 bases from J, with 16 bases between. The CDR3 totals 13 residues. CDR3 nucleotides: TGCAGCGCTGCGTCAGGGGTGGCTCAGCCCCAGCATTTT. Its translation is CSAASGVAQPQHF.

The chain uses TRBV4-1 and TRBJ1-2; 10 bases agree with TRBD1. The junction had 15 bases not matched to a gene; V was cut back by 4 bases and J by 7 bases. The CDR3 length is 17 residues. Germline loops: CDR1 MGHRA, CDR2 YSYEKL. The CDR3 nucleotides read TGCGCCAGCAGCCTAGGACAGGGGGAACTTACTGCCCTTGGCTACACCTTC. This translates into CASSLGQGELTALGYTF.

The CDR3 DNA reads as TGTGCTAGTGGTTTGGCCCAGGGGCGGGGGAGCACAGATACGCAGTATTTT. This translates into CASGLAQGRGSTDTQYF. The chain joins TRBV12-5 to TRBJ2-3; tentatively, D is TRBD2 (7 bases). Trimming took 1 base from V and 0 from J, leaving 14 bases between them. CDR1 and CDR2 (germline): LGHNT, FRNRAP. This CDR3 spans 17 amino acids.

This chain uses TRBV5-1 with TRBJ2-3, with 16 bases aligning to TRBD2. This CDR3 has 17 residues. CDR1 and CDR2 from the germline V gene are SGHRS and YFSETQ. V lost 3 bases to trimming and J lost 0 bases; unmatched junction nucleotides: 1. CDR3 loop: CASSWGLAGGSTDTQYF. The CDR3 bases are TGCGCCAGCAGCTGGGGACTAGCGGGAGGGAGCACAGATACGCAGTATTTT.

Turning to this clonotype: A read error is possible here, since a much larger clone lies one base away. V is TRBV28 and J is TRBJ2-5; 8 nucleotides agree with TRBD1. The V segment lost 11 bases and the J segment 5 bases; nucleotides outside the gene matches: 4. From germline, CDR1 is MDHEN and CDR2 SYDVKM. There are 11 residues in the CDR3. In DNA, the CDR3 is TGTGCCGGCGACAGGGGCGAGACCCAGTACTTC. Encoded protein: CAGDRGETQYF.

The chain links TRBV20-1 to TRBJ1-2; the match to TRBD1 covers 9 bases. CDR3 length: 13 residues. Germline V CDR1 and CDR2: DFQATT, SNEGSKA (reference sequence). The V segment lost 5 bases and the J segment 6 bases; nucleotides outside the gene matches: 7. The CDR3 sequence is CSAPGQGLDGYTF. In nucleotides, the CDR3 is TGCAGTGCTCCGGGACAGGGTCTTGATGGCTACACCTTC.

V is TRBV2 and J is TRBJ2-3; 8 bases map to TRBD1. J gave up 2 bases and V 5 bases, and 12 bases lay outside the gene matches. This CDR3 has 17 residues. CDR1 and CDR2 (germline): SNHLY, FYNNEI. The CDR3 loop reads CASSRDRKRAFTDTQYF. The CDR3 bases are TGTGCCAGCAGTAGGGACAGGAAGAGGGCTTTCACAGATACGCAGTATTTT.

The table lists this clonotype with a few counts. A single base separates this from a much larger clone, so it may be a read error. CDR3 in DNA: TGCAGTGCTAGATCCGCAGGGGGCTATCACACTGAAGCTTTCTTT. Its translation: CSARSAGGYHTEAFF. This chain links TRBV20-1 with TRBJ1-1; TRBD1 agrees at 8 bases. Trimming took 2 bases from V and 3 from J; bases not matched to a gene: 8. The CDR3 spans 15 residues. CDR1 and CDR2 (germline): DFQATT, SNEGSKA (reference sequence).